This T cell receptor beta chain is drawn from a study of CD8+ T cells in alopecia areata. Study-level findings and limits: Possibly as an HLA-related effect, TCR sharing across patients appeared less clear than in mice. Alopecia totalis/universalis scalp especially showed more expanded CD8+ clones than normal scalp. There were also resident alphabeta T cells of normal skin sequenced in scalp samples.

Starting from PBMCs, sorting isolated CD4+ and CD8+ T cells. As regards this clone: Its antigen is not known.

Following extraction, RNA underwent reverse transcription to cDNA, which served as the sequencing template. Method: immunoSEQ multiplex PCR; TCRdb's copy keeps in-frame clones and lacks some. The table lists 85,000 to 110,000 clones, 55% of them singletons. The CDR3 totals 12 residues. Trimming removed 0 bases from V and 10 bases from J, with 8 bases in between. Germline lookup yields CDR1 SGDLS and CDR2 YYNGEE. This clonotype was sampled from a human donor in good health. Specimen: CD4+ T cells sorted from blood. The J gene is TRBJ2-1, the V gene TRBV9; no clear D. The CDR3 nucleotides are TGTGCCAGCAGCGTAGATTACGGAGAGCAGTTCTTC. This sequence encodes CASSVDYGEQFF.